These T cell receptor beta chains were read from a single sample in a study of molecular identifiers for immune sequencing clone quantification. One entry per CDR3 protein results from TCRdb running MiXCR on the PCR reads. The sample records fewer than 350,000 distinct CDR3 sequences, about 22% being singletons. The sample consisted of naive CD8+ T cells from blood, with Jurkat cell RNA spiked in. The receptors come from a human donor in good health. Some libraries in this study had Jurkat cell RNA spiked in. Each CDR3 is given with its conserved first and last residue. Each record gives: CDR3 protein, V gene.

cdr3_aa: CASSLAWGQGIQPQHF
v_call: TRBV28

cdr3_aa: CASSFSPGPYEQYF
v_call: TRBV11-1

cdr3_aa: CAGSHGVVRGTQYF
v_call: TRBV5-6

cdr3_aa: CASSESLTDSGFGNEQFF
v_call: TRBV10-1

cdr3_aa: CATRRDGYSSYEQYF
v_call: TRBV10-3

cdr3_aa: CATSGVRTGELFF
v_call: TRBV15

cdr3_aa: CASSPALAKSIQYF
v_call: TRBV3-1

cdr3_aa: CASSQGPAGNEQFF
v_call: TRBV4-2

cdr3_aa: CASSLPGLTDTEAFF
v_call: TRBV7-2

cdr3_aa: CASSGKRGYEQFF
v_call: TRBV9

cdr3_aa: CASSYSGGLGETQYF
v_call: TRBV6-5

cdr3_aa: CASSLDLPGELFF
v_call: TRBV7-9

cdr3_aa: CSAGDSFGKTQYF
v_call: TRBV20-1

cdr3_aa: CASSPQAGGRDEQYF
v_call: TRBV11-3

cdr3_aa: CATSTGTGYEQYF
v_call: TRBV19

cdr3_aa: CASSWDRDYEQYF
v_call: TRBV6-5

cdr3_aa: CASSYGGANVLTF
v_call: TRBV6-5

cdr3_aa: CASSDVRGGASDTQYF
v_call: TRBV10-1

cdr3_aa: CASSSTASGGVQETQYF
v_call: TRBV7-9

cdr3_aa: CASSPTGYNEQFF
v_call: TRBV7-8

cdr3_aa: CACRGRGSIATNEKLFF
v_call: TRBV30

cdr3_aa: CASRRRRAYEQYF
v_call: TRBV27

cdr3_aa: CASVEGFTEAFF
v_call: TRBV7-9

cdr3_aa: CASSPTGMYEQYF
v_call: TRBV19

cdr3_aa: CASSDDPSDTRTVYEQYF
v_call: TRBV6-4

cdr3_aa: CASSLAGGRSNQPQHF
v_call: TRBV7-6